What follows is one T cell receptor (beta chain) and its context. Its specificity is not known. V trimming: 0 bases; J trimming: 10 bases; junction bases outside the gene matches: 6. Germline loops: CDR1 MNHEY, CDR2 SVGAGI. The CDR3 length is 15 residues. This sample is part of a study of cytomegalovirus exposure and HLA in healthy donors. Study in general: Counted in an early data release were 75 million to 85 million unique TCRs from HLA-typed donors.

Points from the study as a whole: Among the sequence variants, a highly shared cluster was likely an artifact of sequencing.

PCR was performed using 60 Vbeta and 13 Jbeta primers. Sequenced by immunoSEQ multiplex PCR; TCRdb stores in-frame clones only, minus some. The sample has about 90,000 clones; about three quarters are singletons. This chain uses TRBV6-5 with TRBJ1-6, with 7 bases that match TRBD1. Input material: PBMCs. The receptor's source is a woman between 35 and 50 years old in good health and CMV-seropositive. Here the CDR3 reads CASSYSRDSYSPLHF. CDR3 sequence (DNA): TGTGCCAGCAGTTACTCCAGGGACAGTTACTCACCCCTCCACTTT.